This record concerns one T cell receptor beta chain sequence. Its antigen is currently unknown. At the DNA level, this CDR3 is encoded by other sequences in the same sample as well. CDR1 MNHEY and CDR2 SMNVEV come from the germline V gene (reference sequence). V lost 6 bases to trimming and J lost 4 bases, with 7 bases between them. This CDR3 is built from 12 residues. Naive CD8 cells lacked CD45RO and underwent positive selection for CCR7, leaving out terminally differentiated effector memory CD45RA+ cells. Healthy adults negative for HIV, lacking recent acute infections or vaccinations, served as donors. Libraries were prepared by immunoSEQ multiplex PCR; TCRdb keeps only in-frame clonotypes and omits some of them. The table shows around 2,000,000 clones, with roughly 95% occurring only once. The data were taken from a study of shared clonotypes between healthy human individuals. Study results and caveats: Relative to clonotypes present in all four donors, those not shared had lower generation probabilities. Shared across a few donors were approximately 5% of the naive CD4 clonotypes. Clonotype sharing among donors likely depends on sequencing depth.

Sample: naive CD8+ T cells sorted from blood. This sequence joins TRBV27 and TRBJ2-1, with a tentative D call TRBD1 (6 bases). The clonotype originates from a man aged 18 to 29 in good health. The CDR3 spells CASSQGYNEQFF. In DNA form, the CDR3 reads TGTGCCAGCAGCCAGGGGTACAATGAGCAGTTCTTC.